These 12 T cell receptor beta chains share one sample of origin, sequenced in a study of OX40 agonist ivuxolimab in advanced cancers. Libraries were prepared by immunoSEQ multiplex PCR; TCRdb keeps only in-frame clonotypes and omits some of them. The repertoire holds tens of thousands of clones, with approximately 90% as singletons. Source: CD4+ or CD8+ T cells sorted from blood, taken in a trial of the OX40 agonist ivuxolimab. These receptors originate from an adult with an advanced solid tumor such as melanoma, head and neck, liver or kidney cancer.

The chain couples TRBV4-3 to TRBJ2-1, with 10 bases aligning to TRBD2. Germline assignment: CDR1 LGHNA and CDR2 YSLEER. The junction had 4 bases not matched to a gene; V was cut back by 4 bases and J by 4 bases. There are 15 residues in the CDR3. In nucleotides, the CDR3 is TGCGCCAGCAGCCGTCTAGCGGGAGATTACAATGAGCAGTTCTTC. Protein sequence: CASSRLAGDYNEQFF.

Here the CDR3 reads CATSPLPLTGGISGELFF. The CDR3 DNA is TGTGCCACCAGCCCCCTCCCCCTAACAGGGGGAATATCCGGGGAGCTGTTTTTT. The chain employs TRBV15 and TRBJ2-2, with 8 bases matching TRBD1. Germline loops: CDR1 LNHNV, CDR2 YYDKDF (reference sequence). The CDR3 is 18 amino acids. V trimming: 5 bases; J trimming: 6 bases; junction bases outside the gene matches: 17. Supplemented by reference TRBV15 and TRBJ2-2, the full variable domain reads DAMVIQNPRYQVTQFGKPVTLSCSQTLNHNVMYWYQQKSSQAPKLLFHYYDKDFNNEADTPDNFQSRRPNTSFCFLDIRSPGLGDTAMYLCATSPLPLTGGISGELFFGEGSRLTVL.

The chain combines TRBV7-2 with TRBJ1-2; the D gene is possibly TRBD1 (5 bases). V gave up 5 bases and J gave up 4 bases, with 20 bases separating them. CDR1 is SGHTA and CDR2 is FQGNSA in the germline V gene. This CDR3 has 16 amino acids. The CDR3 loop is CASSNPDSSSFYGYTF. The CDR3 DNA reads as TGTGCCAGCAGCAACCCCGACAGTTCCTCGTTCTATGGCTACACCTTC.

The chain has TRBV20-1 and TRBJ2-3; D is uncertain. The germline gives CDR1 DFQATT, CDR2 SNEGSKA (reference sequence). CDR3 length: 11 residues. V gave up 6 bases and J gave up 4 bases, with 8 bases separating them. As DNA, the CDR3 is TGCAGTGCCCCTCAGGCAGATACGCAGTATTTT. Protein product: CSAPQADTQYF.

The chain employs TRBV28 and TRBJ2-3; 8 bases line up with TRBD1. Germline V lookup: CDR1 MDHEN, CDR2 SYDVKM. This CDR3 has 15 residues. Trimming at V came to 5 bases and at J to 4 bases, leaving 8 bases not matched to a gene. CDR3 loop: CASSRTGFSSDTQYF. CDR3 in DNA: TGTGCCAGCAGTAGGACAGGGTTCTCCTCAGATACGCAGTATTTT. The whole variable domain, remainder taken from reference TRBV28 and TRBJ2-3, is DVKVTQSSRYLVKRTGEKVFLECVQDMDHENMFWYRQDPGLGLRLIYFSYDVKMKEKGDIPEGYSVSREKKERFSLILESASTNQTSMYLCASSRTGFSSDTQYFGPGTRLTVL.

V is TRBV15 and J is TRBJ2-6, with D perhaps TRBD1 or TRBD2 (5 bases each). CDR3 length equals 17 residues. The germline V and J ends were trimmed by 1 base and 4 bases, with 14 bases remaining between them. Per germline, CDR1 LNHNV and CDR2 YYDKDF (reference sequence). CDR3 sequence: CATSRVSGATGANVLTF. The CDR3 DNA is TGTGCCACCAGCAGAGTATCCGGGGCGACCGGGGCCAACGTCCTGACTTTC.

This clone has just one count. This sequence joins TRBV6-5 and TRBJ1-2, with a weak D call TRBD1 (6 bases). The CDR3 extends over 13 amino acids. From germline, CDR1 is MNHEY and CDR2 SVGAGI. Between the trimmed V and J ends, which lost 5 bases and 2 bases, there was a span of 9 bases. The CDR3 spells CASSRTANYGYTF. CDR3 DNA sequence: TGTGCCAGCAGTCGGACAGCCAACTATGGCTACACCTTC.

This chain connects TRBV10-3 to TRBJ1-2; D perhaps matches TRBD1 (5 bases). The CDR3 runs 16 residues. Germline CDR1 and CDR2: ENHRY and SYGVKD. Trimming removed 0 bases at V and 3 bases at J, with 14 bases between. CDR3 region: CAISESTERVDYGYTF. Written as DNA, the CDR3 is TGTGCCATCAGTGAGTCGACAGAGAGGGTCGACTATGGCTACACCTTC.

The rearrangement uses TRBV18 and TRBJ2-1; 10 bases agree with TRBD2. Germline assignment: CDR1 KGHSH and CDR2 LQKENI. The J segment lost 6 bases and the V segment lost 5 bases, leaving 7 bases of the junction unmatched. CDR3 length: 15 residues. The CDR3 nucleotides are TGTGCCAGCTCATCGGTAGCGGGAGGTACCAATGAGCAGTTCTTC. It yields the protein CASSSVAGGTNEQFF.

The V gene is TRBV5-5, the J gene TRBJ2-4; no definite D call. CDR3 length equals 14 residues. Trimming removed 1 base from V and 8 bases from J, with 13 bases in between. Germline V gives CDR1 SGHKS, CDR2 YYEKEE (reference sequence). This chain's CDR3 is CASSLSLPRDIQYF. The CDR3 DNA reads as TGTGCCAGCAGCTTGAGTCTCCCTCGAGACATTCAGTACTTC.

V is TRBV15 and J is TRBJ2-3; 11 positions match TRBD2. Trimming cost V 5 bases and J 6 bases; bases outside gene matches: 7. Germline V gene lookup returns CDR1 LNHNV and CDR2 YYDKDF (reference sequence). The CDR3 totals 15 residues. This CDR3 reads CATSASGRSRDTQYF. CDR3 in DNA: TGTGCCACCAGCGCTAGCGGGAGGTCCCGGGATACGCAGTATTTT.

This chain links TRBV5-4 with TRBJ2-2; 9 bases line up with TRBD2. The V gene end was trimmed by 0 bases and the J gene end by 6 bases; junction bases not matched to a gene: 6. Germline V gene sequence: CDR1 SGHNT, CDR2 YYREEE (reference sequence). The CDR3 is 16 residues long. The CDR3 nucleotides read TGTGCCAGCAGCTTGGGGGGTAGCGGGAGTGCCGGGGAGCTGTTTTTT. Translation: CASSLGGSGSAGELFF.